These 11 T cell receptor beta chains originate from one sample sequenced in a study of spatial heterogeneity in lung cancer (dated by TCRdb to between 2017 and 2020). The library was obtained by 5' RACE. The run used a NextSeq 500. TCRdb ran its own pipeline on the public reads, namely fastp trimming at Q25 and MiXCR clone calling, and kept in-frame beta chains. Each record represents a unique CDR3 protein, reported with the most common genes and DNA among its rows. The sample yields 20,000 or so distinct CDR3 sequences; 5.5% to 8% were counted once. The ten largest clonotypes hold about 3.5% of the sample. The sample's time point, from its label and the paper: sample taken at primary tumor resection. General findings and caveats noted by the study authors: The tumor nonsynonymous mutation count correlated with the number of expanded alpha and beta TCRs within the tumor.

These TCRs' antigens remain unknown. Sequencing was performed on lung tumor tissue, taken at surgery. The receptors come from a female donor with early-stage non-small cell lung cancer.

The chain combines TRBV6-5 with TRBJ2-7, with a tentative D call TRBD2 (6 bases). There are 14 residues in the CDR3. The V gene's germline CDR1 is MNHEY and CDR2 SVGAGI. Between the trimmed V and J ends, which lost 0 bases and 4 bases, there was a span of 10 bases. The CDR3 is CASSYSRDRYEQYF. The CDR3 DNA reads TGTGCCAGCAGTTACTCGCGGGATAGGTACGAGCAGTACTTC.

This clonotype was counted many times. V is TRBV20-1 and J is TRBJ2-1; 10 bases line up with TRBD2. Losses at the gene ends were 3 bases for V and 8 bases for J; bases not matched to a gene: 7. This CDR3 comprises 14 residues. From germline, CDR1 is DFQATT and CDR2 SNEGSKA (reference sequence). In DNA form, the CDR3 reads TGCAGTGCTAGGAGGGCTAGCGGGAGTTATGAGCAGTTCTTC. Translated, it gives CSARRASGSYEQFF.

Many counts were recorded for this clonotype. V gene TRBV20-1 combines with J gene TRBJ2-1, with 10 nucleotides matching TRBD1. J lost 10 bases, V lost 2 bases, and 8 bases had no gene match. CDR3 size: 14 residues. Germline CDR1 reads DFQATT; CDR2 reads SNEGSKA (reference sequence). Here the CDR3 reads CSARRDRGIIEQFF. The DNA for the CDR3 is TGCAGTGCTAGACGGGACAGGGGAATCATCGAGCAGTTCTTC.

The chain employs TRBV12-3 or TRBV12-4 and TRBJ2-1, with D uncertain. This CDR3 has 14 amino acids. V lost 7 bases and J lost 1, with 11 bases in between. The DNA for the CDR3 is TGTGCCAGCATCCGTGGCGGTTCCTACAATGAGCAGTTCTTC. It codes for CASIRGGSYNEQFF.

This clonotype was counted at least ten times. The chain joins TRBV7-8 to TRBJ1-1, with TRBD1 as a possible D gene (6 bases). Trimming shortened V by 2 bases and J by 0 bases, and 13 bases separated the two germline ends. The CDR3 is 16 residues long. Germline values: CDR1 SGHVS, CDR2 FQNEAQ. The CDR3 DNA follows: TGTGCCAGCAGCTTACGTCGGGACACATTGAACACTGAAGCTTTCTTT. Amino acids: CASSLRRDTLNTEAFF.

There are many counts of this clonotype. The V and J genes are TRBV7-2 and TRBJ2-7; weak D call: TRBD2 (6 bases). CDR1 and CDR2 (germline): SGHTA, FQGNSA. This CDR3 has 14 residues. V lost 6 bases, J lost 0 bases, and 12 bases lay in between. CDR3 nucleotide sequence: TGTGCCAGCAGGGGGGGACCAAGCTCCTACGAGCAGTACTTC. Its translation is CASRGGPSSYEQYF.

This clonotype has at least ten counts. The gene calls are TRBV20-1 and TRBJ2-1; no firm D call. The V and J ends lost 3 bases and 2 bases respectively, with 11 bases between them. This CDR3 region has 14 residues. CDR1 DFQATT and CDR2 SNEGSKA come from the germline V gene (reference sequence). The CDR3 sequence is CSASSEVTYNEQFF. CDR3 nucleotide sequence: TGCAGTGCTAGTTCTGAAGTTACCTACAATGAGCAGTTCTTC.

Many counts were recorded for this clonotype. This chain joins TRBV6-2 or TRBV6-3 and TRBJ2-1, with 14 bases that match TRBD2. This CDR3 is 17 amino acids long. Germline assignment: CDR1 MNHEY and CDR2 SVGEGT. Unmatched junction bases numbered 1, after V lost 0 bases and J lost 3 bases. For the CDR3, the DNA is TGTGCCAGCAGTTACTCGGGACTAGCGGGAGTCTACAATGAGCAGTTCTTC. Amino acid sequence: CASSYSGLAGVYNEQFF.

The genes are TRBV28 and TRBJ1-5; no reliable D call. Looked up from germline, CDR1 is MDHEN and CDR2 is SYDVKM. The CDR3 runs 12 residues. Trimming shortened V by 5 bases and J by 7 bases, and 9 bases separated the two germline ends. Here the CDR3 reads CASSPLSQPQHF. DNA for the CDR3: TGTGCCAGCAGTCCTCTCTCCCAGCCCCAGCATTTT. Supplemented by reference TRBV28 and TRBJ1-5, the full variable domain reads DVKVTQSSRYLVKRTGEKVFLECVQDMDHENMFWYRQDPGLGLRLIYFSYDVKMKEKGDIPEGYSVSREKKERFSLILESASTNQTSMYLCASSPLSQPQHFGDGTRLSIL.

The rearrangement uses TRBV24-1 and TRBJ2-1; TRBD1 agrees at 8 bases. The CDR3 is made up of 16 amino acids. Germline V gene data show CDR1 as KGHDR and CDR2 as SFDVKD. J gave up 4 bases and V 2 bases, and 6 bases lay outside the gene matches. The CDR3 DNA sequence: TGTGCCACCAGTGATTCAGACAGGGGACAGTACAATGAGCAGTTCTTC. It is translated as CATSDSDRGQYNEQFF.

This clonotype has ten or more counts. The rearrangement uses TRBV9 and TRBJ1-3; D not resolved. Germline V gene sequence: CDR1 SGDLS, CDR2 YYNGEE. Trimming pared 4 bases from V and 4 bases from J, leaving 18 bases between. The length of the CDR3 is 16 residues. CDR3 residues: CASSLTGGSRGNTIYF. The CDR3 coding sequence is TGTGCCAGCAGCTTAACCGGCGGAAGTAGGGGAAACACCATATATTTT.